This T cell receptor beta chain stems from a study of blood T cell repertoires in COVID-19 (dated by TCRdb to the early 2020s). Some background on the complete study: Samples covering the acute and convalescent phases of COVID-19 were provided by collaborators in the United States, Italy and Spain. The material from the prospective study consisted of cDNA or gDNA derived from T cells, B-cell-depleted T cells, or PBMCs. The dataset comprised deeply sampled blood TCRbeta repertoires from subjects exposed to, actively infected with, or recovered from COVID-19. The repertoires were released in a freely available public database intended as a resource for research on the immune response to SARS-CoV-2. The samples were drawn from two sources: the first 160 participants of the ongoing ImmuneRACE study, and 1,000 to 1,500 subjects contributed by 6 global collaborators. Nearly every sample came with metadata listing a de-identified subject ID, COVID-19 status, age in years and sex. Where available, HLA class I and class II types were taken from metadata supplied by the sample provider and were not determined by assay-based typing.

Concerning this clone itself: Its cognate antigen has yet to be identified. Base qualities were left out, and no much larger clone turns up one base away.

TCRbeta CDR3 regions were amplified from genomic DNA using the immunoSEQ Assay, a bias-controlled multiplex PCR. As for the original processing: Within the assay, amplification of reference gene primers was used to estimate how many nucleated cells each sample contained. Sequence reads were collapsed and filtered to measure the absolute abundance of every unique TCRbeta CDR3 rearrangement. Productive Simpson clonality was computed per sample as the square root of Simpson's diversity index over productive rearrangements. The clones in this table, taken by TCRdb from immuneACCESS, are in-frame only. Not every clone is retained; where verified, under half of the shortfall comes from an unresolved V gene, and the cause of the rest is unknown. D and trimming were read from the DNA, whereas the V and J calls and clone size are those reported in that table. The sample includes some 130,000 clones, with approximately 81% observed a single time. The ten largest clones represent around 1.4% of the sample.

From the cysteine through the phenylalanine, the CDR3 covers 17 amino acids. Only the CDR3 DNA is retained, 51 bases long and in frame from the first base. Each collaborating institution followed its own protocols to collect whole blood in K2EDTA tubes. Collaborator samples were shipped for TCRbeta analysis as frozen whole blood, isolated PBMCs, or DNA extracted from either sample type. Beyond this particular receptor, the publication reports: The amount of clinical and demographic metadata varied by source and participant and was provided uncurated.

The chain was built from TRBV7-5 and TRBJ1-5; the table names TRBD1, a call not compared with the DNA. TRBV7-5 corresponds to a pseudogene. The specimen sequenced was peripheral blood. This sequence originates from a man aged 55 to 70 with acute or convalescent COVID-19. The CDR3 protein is CARSLGTGDLTNQPQHF. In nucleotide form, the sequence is TGTGCCAGAAGCTTAGGGACAGGGGACTTAACTAATCAGCCCCAGCATTTT.